The 30 T cell receptor beta chains below come from one sample, sequenced in a study of regulatory T cells in long-lasting Graves disease. CDR3 regions were amplified by Arm-PCR using iRepertoire HTBI primers to build TCR beta libraries. MiXCR, run by TCRdb on the multiplex PCR reads, gives a single entry per CDR3 protein. The profile shows roughly 500,000 distinct CDR3 sequences, about 14% of them singletons. Regarding time point: newly diagnosed GD, antithyroid drugs for less than 3 months. Construction of the TCR library relied on RNA isolated from PBMCs. These data were also reused for a study on T cells in Graves' hyperthyroidism and ophthalmopathy.

The source material was peripheral blood mononuclear cells (PBMCs), sampled at new diagnosis, from a patient treated with antithyroid drugs. These receptors all stem from a woman between 45 and 65 years old with Graves disease.

This clonotype was recorded only once. Being one base from a much bigger clone, this may be a read error. The gene calls are TRBV29-1 and TRBJ2-1; D not certain. The CDR3 has 16 residues. CDR1 is SQVTM and CDR2 is ANQGSEA in the germline V gene. Trimming pared 1 base from V and 5 bases from J, leaving 18 bases between. The CDR3 sequence is CSVEGMIISEDNEQFF. The CDR3 DNA reads as TGCAGCGTTGAAGGGATGATCATATCCGAAGACAATGAGCAGTTCTTC.

The table lists this clonotype with many counts. CDR3 sequence reads: CAISTGLAGSGVKNTGELFF. The DNA for the CDR3 is TGTGCCATCAGCACCGGACTAGCGGGGAGTGGGGTTAAGAACACCGGGGAGCTGTTTTTT. The V call is TRBV10-3, the J call TRBJ2-2; 12 bases align to TRBD2. The CDR3 sequence is 20 residues long. Germline CDR1 and CDR2: ENHRY and SYGVKD. Trimming at V came to 6 bases and at J to 1 base, leaving 15 bases not matched to a gene.

At least ten counts were recorded for this clonotype. This chain links TRBV27 with TRBJ2-1, with 12 nucleotides matching TRBD2. Germline loops: CDR1 MNHEY, CDR2 SMNVEV (reference sequence). Trimming took 4 bases from V and 8 from J; bases not matched to a gene: 27. The CDR3 has 22 residues. This CDR3 is CASSSPASLPSGRAVSVDEQFF. The CDR3 DNA follows: TGTGCCAGCAGTTCGCCTGCGAGTTTGCCTAGCGGGAGGGCCGTTTCAGTCGATGAGCAGTTCTTC.

The count of this clonotype is one. The chain combines TRBV4-1 with TRBJ2-2, with a weak D call TRBD2 (5 bases). CDR3 size: 16 residues. Trimming cost V 4 bases and J 7 bases, with 19 bases left between them. Germline loops: CDR1 MGHRA, CDR2 YSYEKL. CDR3 residues: CASSPPRLALGGELFF. As DNA, the CDR3 is TGCGCCAGCAGCCCCCCCCGGTTAGCGTTGGGCGGGGAGCTGTTTTTT.

This clonotype showed up just a few times. This sequence joins TRBV3-1 and TRBJ1-4, with D hard to call. CDR1 and CDR2 from the germline V gene are LGHDT and YNNKEL (reference sequence). This CDR3 comprises 16 residues. V dropped 2 bases and J dropped 5 bases, with 15 bases sitting between them. The CDR3, as DNA: TGTGCCAGCAGCCAATCTCCCGGGTTGGGGAATGAAAAACTGTTTTTT. It translates to CASSQSPGLGNEKLFF.

This clonotype was detected ten times or more. The J gene is TRBJ1-1, the V gene TRBV5-1, with 8 positions matching TRBD1. J lost 4 bases, V lost 5 bases, and 10 bases had no gene match. Germline CDR1 is SGHRS and CDR2 is YFSETQ. The CDR3 length is 15 residues. CDR3 sequence (DNA): TGCGCCAGCAGACCAACCGGACAGGGCGTCACTGAAGCTTTCTTT. It codes for CASRPTGQGVTEAFF. The full variable domain, with the rest looked up from reference TRBV5-1 and TRBJ1-1, is KAGVTQTPRYLIKTRGQQVTLSCSPISGHRSVSWYQQTPGQGLQFLFEYFSETQRNKGNFPGRFSGRQFSNSRSEMNVSTLELGDSALYLCASRPTGQGVTEAFFGQGTRLTVV.

The table lists this clonotype with many counts. This rearrangement joins TRBV2 to TRBJ2-3, with 10 bases matching TRBD2. This CDR3 has 16 amino acids. The J segment lost 8 bases and the V segment lost 3 bases, leaving 11 bases of the junction unmatched. Germline assignment: CDR1 SNHLY and CDR2 FYNNEI. DNA of the CDR3: TGTGCCAGCAGTGATGCCTCTAGCGGGAGCGGCGGTACGCAGTATTTT. Residues: CASSDASSGSGGTQYF.

This clonotype appeared many times. This chain uses TRBV6-2 or TRBV6-3 with TRBJ1-5; TRBD1 is a possible D gene (6 bases). V shed 10 bases and J shed 7 bases, with 17 bases lying between them. Germline values: CDR1 MNHEY, CDR2 SVGEGT. The CDR3 runs 13 residues. CDR3 protein: CATHGGRGQPQHF. For the CDR3, the DNA is TGTGCCACCCACGGGGGGCGAGGGCAGCCCCAGCATTTT.

This clonotype came up once. The V and J genes are TRBV7-9 and TRBJ2-5; TRBD1 or TRBD2 may be the D gene (6 bases each). This CDR3 is 14 amino acids long. The germline V gene encodes CDR1 SEHNR and CDR2 FQNEAQ (reference sequence). The germline V and J ends were trimmed by 5 bases and 0 bases, with 10 bases remaining between them. CDR3 in amino acids: CASSPGAYQETQYF. CDR3 nucleotides: TGTGCCAGCAGCCCGGGGGCGTACCAAGAGACCCAGTACTTC.

This clonotype was recorded many times. The genes are TRBV28 and TRBJ2-7, with TRBD1 identical over 7 bases. J lost 4 bases, V lost 4 bases, and 1 base had no gene match. The CDR3 runs to 12 residues. The germline V gene encodes CDR1 MDHEN and CDR2 SYDVKM. DNA for the CDR3: TGTGCCAGCAGTTACAGGGGATACGAGCAGTACTTC. It translates to CASSYRGYEQYF.

This clonotype was recorded at least ten times. The chain links TRBV2 to TRBJ2-2; 9 bases match TRBD2. This CDR3 spans 17 amino acids. The V segment lost 10 bases and the J segment 3 bases; nucleotides outside the gene matches: 15. The germline gives CDR1 SNHLY, CDR2 FYNNEI. CDR3 sequence reads: CAITGDSGRQYTGELFF. CDR3 DNA: TGTGCCATTACGGGAGATAGCGGGAGACAGTACACCGGGGAGCTGTTTTTT.

The rearrangement links TRBV30 to TRBJ2-7; no firm D call. V lost 2 bases, J lost 6 bases, and 11 bases lay in between. CDR1 and CDR2 from the germline V gene are GTSNPN and SVGIG (reference sequence). This CDR3 contains 12 residues. CDR3 residues: CAWSITLGEQYF. DNA for the CDR3: TGTGCCTGGAGTATCACCCTCGGCGAGCAGTACTTC.

This clonotype has at least ten counts. The chain combines TRBV2 with TRBJ2-7; TRBD2 matches at 11 bases. The germline V gene encodes CDR1 SNHLY and CDR2 FYNNEI. V was clipped by 6 bases and J by 0 bases; unmatched bases: 4. The CDR3 sequence is 15 residues long. Written as DNA, the CDR3 is TGTGCCAGCAGACTGGGACTAGCGGACTCCTACGAGCAGTACTTC. It is translated as CASRLGLADSYEQYF.

The chain has TRBV19 and TRBJ2-2, with 7 bases identical to TRBD1. This CDR3 has 16 residues. Germline assignment: CDR1 LNHDA and CDR2 SQIVND (reference sequence). V was pared by 3 bases and J by 1 base, with 5 bases of the junction left unmatched. The CDR3 spells CASSIGGTENTGELFF. The CDR3 coding sequence is TGTGCCAGTAGTATCGGTGGGACAGAGAACACCGGGGAGCTGTTTTTT.

This clonotype has a count of ten or more. J is TRBJ2-5 and V is TRBV5-1, with D possibly TRBD2 on 6 matching bases. The CDR3 consists of 15 residues. V lost 6 bases, J lost 3 bases, and 18 bases lay in between. CDR1 is SGHRS and CDR2 is YFSETQ in the germline V gene. Here the CDR3 reads CASTGGRSWEETQYF. CDR3 nucleotides: TGCGCCAGCACCGGGGGTAGGAGTTGGGAAGAGACCCAGTACTTC.

This clonotype occurred many times. The DNA for the CDR3 is TGTGCCAGCAGTGAAGTCCCTGGGGGGACCCAGTACTTC. The encoded protein is CASSEVPGGTQYF. The rearrangement links TRBV2 to TRBJ2-5, with D perhaps given as TRBD1 or TRBD2 (5 bases each). Germline V CDR1 and CDR2: SNHLY, FYNNEI. CDR3 length: 13 residues. The germline V and J ends were trimmed by 1 base and 7 bases, with 10 bases remaining between them.

This clonotype has only one observation. The rearrangement joins TRBV7-6 to TRBJ1-5; TRBD1 aligns across 11 bases. This CDR3 region has 14 residues. The V and J ends lost 4 bases and 7 bases, in that order; junction bases with no gene match: 3. In germline, CDR1 is SGHVS, CDR2 FNYEAQ. This CDR3 reads CASSWTGGGQPQHF. CDR3 bases: TGTGCCAGCAGCTGGACAGGGGGCGGACAGCCCCAGCATTTT.

This clonotype has at least ten counts. J is TRBJ2-3 and V is TRBV6-5; D is unclear. Germline V gene sequence: CDR1 MNHEY, CDR2 SVGAGI. V was pared by 2 bases and J by 6 bases, with 12 bases between. CDR3 size: 14 residues. The CDR3 coding sequence is TGTGCCAGCAGTTACCGGCCGATATGGGATACGCAGTATTTT. Its translation: CASSYRPIWDTQYF.

A word on this clonotype: The germline gene is not matched at one end of the junction; a read error may be the cause. The rearrangement uses TRBV6-1 and TRBJ2-6; no firm D call. Per the germline V gene, CDR1 is MNHNS and CDR2 is SASEGT. The CDR3 length is 19 residues. The CDR3, as DNA: TGTGCCAGCAGCATCCATGAGCCAGGCGAATACTCTGGGACCAACGTCCTGACTTTC. It specifies CASSIHEPGEYSGTNVLTF.

This clonotype showed up many times. The genes are TRBV20-1 and TRBJ2-7; 13 nucleotides align to TRBD2. J lost 1 base, V lost 1 base, and 1 base had no gene match. CDR3 length equals 15 residues. Germline V gene data show CDR1 as DFQATT and CDR2 as SNEGSKA (reference sequence). The CDR3 sequence is CSARGLAGGSYEQYF. The CDR3 bases are TGCAGTGCTAGAGGACTAGCGGGAGGATCCTACGAGCAGTACTTC.

This clonotype was seen once. CDR3: CASGSGHQETQYF. The CDR3 DNA reads TGTGCTAGTGGTAGCGGGCACCAAGAGACCCAGTACTTC. The V gene is TRBV12-5, the J gene TRBJ2-5, with D possibly being TRBD2 (6 bases). Germline V lookup: CDR1 LGHNT, CDR2 FRNRAP. The CDR3 contains 13 residues. The germline V and J ends were trimmed by 5 bases and 0 bases, with 7 bases remaining between them. The full variable domain, with the rest looked up from reference TRBV12-5 and TRBJ2-5, is DARVTQTPRHKVTEMGQEVTMRCQPILGHNTVFWYRQTMMQGLELLAYFRNRAPLDDSGMPKDRFSAEMPDATLATLKIQPSEPRDSAVYFCASGSGHQETQYFGPGTRLLVL.

There are many counts of this clonotype. The genes are TRBV5-6 and TRBJ2-1; 11 bases map to TRBD2. Germline CDR1 is SGHDT and CDR2 is YYEEEE. The CDR3 extends over 13 amino acids. V was pared by 3 bases and J by 10 bases, with 3 bases of the junction left unmatched. CDR3 protein: CASSSGLAGEQFF. The CDR3 DNA reads as TGTGCCAGCAGCTCCGGACTAGCGGGCGAGCAGTTCTTC. Full variable domain (rest looked up from reference TRBV5-6 and TRBJ2-1): DAGVTQSPTHLIKTRGQQVTLRCSPKSGHDTVSWYQQALGQGPQFIFQYYEEEERQRGNFPDRFSGHQFPNYSSELNVNALLLGDSALYLCASSSGLAGEQFFGPGTRLTVL.

The chain carries TRBV20-1 and TRBJ2-7; 9 bases line up with TRBD2. Germline loops: CDR1 DFQATT, CDR2 SNEGSKA (reference sequence). Unmatched junction bases numbered 7, after V lost 2 bases and J lost 5 bases. This CDR3 has 14 residues. Here the CDR3 reads CSARRGGRDHEQYF. The CDR3, as DNA: TGCAGTGCTAGAAGGGGCGGGAGGGACCACGAGCAGTACTTC.

This clonotype was recorded at least ten times. The V gene is TRBV5-1, the J gene TRBJ2-5, with D tentatively TRBD1 (6 bases). The V end was cut by 4 bases, the J end by 5 bases, with 15 bases between. This CDR3 has 14 residues. The germline CDR1 and CDR2 sequences are SGHRS and YFSETQ. The CDR3 loop is CASSNREIGETQYF. CDR3 sequence (DNA): TGCGCCAGCAGCAACAGGGAGATTGGCGAGACCCAGTACTTC.

J is TRBJ1-2 and V is TRBV4-1; unclear D gene. The CDR3 is 16 amino acids. Trimming took off 0 bases at V and 0 bases at J, with 11 bases between the two ends. CDR1 and CDR2 (germline): MGHRA, YSYEKL. CDR3 sequence: CASSQESGVPNYGYTF. The DNA of the CDR3 is TGCGCCAGCAGCCAAGAAAGCGGGGTACCTAACTATGGCTACACCTTC.

This clonotype came up many times. The J gene is TRBJ1-2, the V gene TRBV16; D gene unclear. Trimming left V 0 bases short and J 3 bases short, with 8 bases between. Germline lookup yields CDR1 KGHSY and CDR2 FQNENV. CDR3 length: 14 residues. The CDR3 spells CASSQSFLYYGYTF. The CDR3 DNA follows: TGTGCCAGCAGCCAATCGTTCCTTTACTATGGCTACACCTTC.

This clonotype was observed many times. The chain uses TRBV11-2 and TRBJ2-5; D unresolved. The CDR3 spans 14 residues. Germline lookup yields CDR1 SGHAT and CDR2 FQNNGV. The V and J ends lost 4 bases and 1 base respectively, with 10 bases between them. The CDR3 region has the DNA TGTGCCAGCAGCTCCTTCAAGCTCCAAGAGACCCAGTACTTC. Translating it yields CASSSFKLQETQYF.

This clonotype was observed a handful of times. The rearrangement links TRBV5-1 to TRBJ1-6, with 7 bases aligning to TRBD1. The J segment lost 7 bases and the V segment lost 4 bases, leaving 5 bases of the junction unmatched. CDR3 length equals 14 residues. Germline V lookup: CDR1 SGHRS, CDR2 YFSETQ. Written as DNA, the CDR3 is TGCGCCAGCAGCGGACAGGTTAACAATTCACCCCTCCACTTT. It specifies CASSGQVNNSPLHF.

The chain employs TRBV2 and TRBJ1-4; TRBD1 matches 7 bases. The V and J ends lost 5 bases and 1 base, in that order; junction bases with no gene match: 13. CDR1 SNHLY and CDR2 FYNNEI come from the germline V gene. The CDR3 has 18 residues. CDR3 bases: TGTGCCAGCAGTACCAACAGGGGAGGACTGAAAACTAATGAAAAACTGTTTTTT. Translating gives CASSTNRGGLKTNEKLFF. Supplemented by reference TRBV2 and TRBJ1-4, the full variable domain reads EPEVTQTPSHQVTQMGQEVILRCVPISNHLYFYWYRQILGQKVEFLVSFYNNEISEKSEIFDDQFSVERPDGSNFTLKIRSTKLEDSAMYFCASSTNRGGLKTNEKLFFGSGTQLSVL.

The V call is TRBV9, the J call TRBJ2-1, with D possibly TRBD2 on 6 matching bases. The CDR3 extends over 16 amino acids. CDR1 and CDR2 from the germline V gene are SGDLS and YYNGEE. The ends were cut back, 4 bases at V and 4 bases at J, with 18 bases in the middle. The CDR3 region has the DNA TGTGCCAGCAGCACACGGACTACTCCCTTGTACAATGAGCAGTTCTTC. Residues: CASSTRTTPLYNEQFF.